What follows are 22 T cell receptor beta chains derived from one specimen sequenced in a study of cytomegalovirus exposure and HLA in healthy donors. Vbeta (60) and Jbeta (13) primers were used in the PCR. Assay: immunoSEQ multiplex PCR; the TCRdb copy retains only in-frame clones and omits some. The sample holds about 130,000 clones; 65% to 85% are singletons and the top ten take over 6%. Sample: PBMCs. The receptors originated from a man aged 30 to 39 in good health and CMV-seronegative.

This chain links TRBV20-1 with TRBJ1-1; the D is unclear. The V and J ends lost 3 bases and 3 bases respectively, with 5 bases between them. This CDR3 is 11 amino acids long. The germline V gene encodes CDR1 DFQATT and CDR2 SNEGSKA (reference sequence). The CDR3 nucleotides read TGCAGTGCTAGCGCAGACACTGAAGCTTTCTTT. Protein product: CSASADTEAFF.

There are a few counts of this clone. V is TRBV27 and J is TRBJ2-7, with a weak D call TRBD1 (5 bases). Germline V CDR1 and CDR2: MNHEY, SMNVEV (reference sequence). V was clipped by 5 bases and J by 2 bases, with 13 bases between them. The CDR3 is 14 residues long. The CDR3, as DNA: TGTGCCAGCAGTGTCCTAAGGGGCCCCTACGAGCAGTACTTC. As protein: CASSVLRGPYEQYF.

The chain uses TRBV2 and TRBJ1-3; D might be TRBD1 (5 bases). CDR1 SNHLY and CDR2 FYNNEI come from the germline V gene. CDR3 size: 16 residues. Trimming took off 8 bases at V and 6 bases at J, with 23 bases between the two ends. The CDR3: CASPPAGLQLSNTIYF. The CDR3 DNA reads TGTGCCAGCCCTCCGGCGGGACTGCAGCTGTCAAACACCATATATTTT.

V and J are TRBV10-3 and TRBJ2-7; 10 nucleotides align to TRBD1. Germline V CDR1 and CDR2: ENHRY, SYGVKD. V lost 2 bases and J lost 4; bases outside the gene matches: 5. The CDR3 is made up of 15 amino acids. The CDR3 region is CAISEGQGGRYEQYF. The DNA for the CDR3 is TGTGCCATCAGTGAGGGACAGGGGGGTCGGTACGAGCAGTACTTC.

This chain links TRBV29-1 with TRBJ2-4, with TRBD1 matching over 7 bases. The V segment lost 0 bases and the J segment 8 bases; nucleotides outside the gene matches: 4. This CDR3 has 13 residues. Germline V gene lookup returns CDR1 SQVTM and CDR2 ANQGSEA. CDR3: CSVEETGLDIQYF. The DNA for the CDR3 is TGCAGCGTTGAAGAGACAGGGTTGGACATTCAGTACTTC.

This sequence joins TRBV19 and TRBJ1-5, with TRBD1 identical over 9 bases. The J segment lost 4 bases and the V segment lost 5 bases, leaving 12 bases of the junction unmatched. Germline loops: CDR1 LNHDA, CDR2 SQIVND (reference sequence). This CDR3 region has 17 residues. The CDR3 protein is CASSGTGYRGMNQPQHF. CDR3 sequence (DNA): TGTGCCAGTAGTGGGACAGGGTATCGCGGGATGAATCAGCCCCAGCATTTT.

This sequence joins TRBV30 and TRBJ2-5, with D perhaps TRBD1 (6 bases). V was cut by 1 base and J by 2 bases, with 11 bases left in between. Germline CDR1 GTSNPN, CDR2 SVGIG (reference sequence). The CDR3 is 14 amino acids. The CDR3 DNA is TGTGCCTGGAGTGCAGGGGCAGTTCAAGAGACCCAGTACTTC. Translation: CAWSAGAVQETQYF. The whole variable domain, remainder taken from reference TRBV30 and TRBJ2-5, is SQTIHQWPATLVQPVGSPLSLECTVEGTSNPNLYWYRQAAGRGLQLLFYSVGIGQISSEVPQNLSASRPQDRQFILSSKKLLLSDSGFYLCAWSAGAVQETQYFGPGTRLLVL.

The V gene is TRBV25-1, the J gene TRBJ2-7, with 10 bases matching TRBD1. Germline loops: CDR1 MGHDK, CDR2 SYGVNS. This CDR3 is 16 amino acids long. The ends lost 2 bases at V and 3 bases at J; junction bases unmatched: 7. The chain's CDR3 is CASSEGRQGALYEQYF. The CDR3 coding sequence is TGTGCCAGCAGTGAAGGAAGACAGGGGGCACTCTACGAGCAGTACTTC.

The chain joins TRBV6-1 to TRBJ2-5; D is perhaps TRBD1 (5 bases). V lost 3 bases to trimming and J lost 4 bases, with 6 bases between them. This CDR3 comprises 12 residues. Per germline, CDR1 MNHNS and CDR2 SASEGT. In nucleotides, the CDR3 is TGTGCCAGCAGTGACAGGGTAGAGACCCAGTACTTC. The encoded protein is CASSDRVETQYF.

The rearrangement links TRBV11-2 to TRBJ1-2; D not certain. V was shortened by 6 bases and J by 2 bases, with 19 bases between the two germline ends. Germline-derived CDR1 and CDR2 are SGHAT and FQNNGV. The CDR3 runs to 16 residues. The CDR3 coding sequence is TGTGCCAGCAGTCCTCTCGGCGGAGGAGGAAACTATGGCTACACCTTC. It translates to CASSPLGGGGNYGYTF.

The genes are TRBV27 and TRBJ2-6; D unclear. Per the germline V gene, CDR1 is MNHEY and CDR2 is SMNVEV (reference sequence). V was shortened by 5 bases and J by 0 bases, with 8 bases between the two germline ends. The CDR3 runs 15 residues. The CDR3 loop is CASSLSNSGANVLTF. In nucleotides, the CDR3 is TGTGCCAGCAGTCTTAGTAACTCTGGGGCCAACGTCCTGACTTTC.

The chain combines TRBV5-4 with TRBJ2-3; 9 bases agree with TRBD2. The CDR3 spans 16 residues. V dropped 1 base and J dropped 2; count of bases not matched to a gene: 5. Germline assignment: CDR1 SGHNT and CDR2 YYREEE (reference sequence). DNA for the CDR3: TGTGCCAGCAGCTTGCCTAGCGGGGACCCCACAGATACGCAGTATTTT. This encodes CASSLPSGDPTDTQYF.

The chain employs TRBV15 and TRBJ2-7; TRBD2 is a possible D gene (7 bases). Germline-derived CDR1 and CDR2 are LNHNV and YYDKDF (reference sequence). The CDR3 runs 15 residues. The V end lost 0 bases, the J end lost 4 bases, and 13 bases lay between the germline ends. CDR3 nucleotide sequence: TGTGCCACCAGCAGAGAACGGGGGGCGGCATACGAGCAGTACTTC. This sequence encodes CATSRERGAAYEQYF.

The rearrangement links TRBV4-2 to TRBJ2-7; 8 nucleotides match TRBD2. Germline lookup yields CDR1 LGHNA and CDR2 YNFKEQ. CDR3 length: 18 residues. Unmatched junction bases numbered 12, after V lost 0 bases and J lost 2 bases. The CDR3 loop is CASSQDYEGAGEPYEQYF. CDR3 coding DNA: TGTGCCAGCAGCCAAGATTATGAAGGAGCGGGGGAGCCCTACGAGCAGTACTTC.

A single count supports this clone. One junction end disagrees with the germline gene, perhaps due to a read error. The J gene is TRBJ1-1, the V gene TRBV28, with D possibly TRBD1 on 5 matching bases. There are 13 residues in the CDR3. Looked up from germline, CDR1 is MDHEN and CDR2 is SYDVKM. The CDR3 region is CANSRGGRGEAFF. CDR3 nucleotides: TGTGCCAACAGTCGGGGGGGAAGGGGTGAAGCTTTCTTT. The whole variable domain, filled in from reference TRBV28 and TRBJ1-1, reads DVKVTQSSRYLVKRTGEKVFLECVQDMDHENMFWYRQDPGLGLRLIYFSYDVKMKEKGDIPEGYSVSREKKERFSLILESASTNQTSMYLCANSRGGRGEAFFGQGTRLTVV.

The chain recombines TRBV5-1 with TRBJ2-3; 7 bases align to TRBD1. This CDR3 has 15 residues. CDR1 SGHRS and CDR2 YFSETQ come from the germline V gene. The junction had 5 bases not matched to a gene; V was cut back by 4 bases and J by 0 bases. For the CDR3, the DNA is TGCGCCAGCAGCCCGATGACAGGGAGCACAGATACGCAGTATTTT. Residues: CASSPMTGSTDTQYF.

This chain connects TRBV5-1 to TRBJ2-4; D unclear. Germline V gene data show CDR1 as SGHRS and CDR2 as YFSETQ. Between the trimmed V and J ends, which lost 0 bases and 0 bases, there was a span of 7 bases. The CDR3 contains 15 residues. CDR3 protein: CASSLDALAKNIQYF. As DNA, the CDR3 is TGCGCCAGCAGCTTGGATGCACTAGCCAAAAACATTCAGTACTTC.

This chain uses TRBV28 with TRBJ2-5; 7 nucleotides agree with TRBD1. Looked up from germline, CDR1 is MDHEN and CDR2 is SYDVKM. CDR3 length equals 13 residues. V lost 4 bases to trimming and J lost 6 bases; unmatched junction nucleotides: 5. CDR3 in amino acids: CASSSYRGQTQYF. DNA for the CDR3: TGTGCCAGCAGTTCCTACAGGGGTCAGACCCAGTACTTC.

This clone was counted between two and nine times. Just one base apart from a much larger clone, this may be a read error. The genes are TRBV5-1 and TRBJ1-2, with D perhaps matching TRBD1 (5 bases). Germline CDR1 SGHRS, CDR2 YFSETQ. The CDR3 covers 15 residues. The V and J ends lost 3 bases and 12 bases respectively, with 24 bases between them. The CDR3 spells CASSWGVKRLEGHTF. In DNA form, the CDR3 reads TGCGCCAGCAGCTGGGGGGTCAAGCGACTGGAGGGCCACACCTTC. Combining the CDR3 with reference TRBV5-1 and TRBJ1-2 gives the whole variable domain KAGVTQTPRYLIKTRGQQVTLSCSPISGHRSVSWYQQTPGQGLQFLFEYFSETQRNKGNFPGRFSGRQFSNSRSEMNVSTLELGDSALYLCASSWGVKRLEGHTFGSGTRLTVV.

The V and J genes are TRBV9 and TRBJ1-1; no definite D call. Germline CDR1 SGDLS, CDR2 YYNGEE. V lost 0 bases and J 5 bases, leaving 11 bases between the germline ends. This CDR3 has 14 residues. The CDR3 protein is CASSVAMGGTEAFF. DNA of the CDR3: TGTGCCAGCAGCGTAGCTATGGGAGGGACTGAAGCTTTCTTT.

The gene calls are TRBV9 and TRBJ2-7, with a weak D call TRBD2 (5 bases). This CDR3 spans 15 amino acids. Germline CDR1 and CDR2: SGDLS and YYNGEE. The V end lost 0 bases, the J end lost 5 bases, and 15 bases lay between the germline ends. CDR3 loop: CASSVVGGRRDEQYF. In DNA form, the CDR3 reads TGTGCCAGCAGCGTAGTTGGCGGGCGAAGAGACGAGCAGTACTTC.

This rearrangement joins TRBV5-1 to TRBJ1-2; D is perhaps TRBD1 (5 bases). The CDR3 spans 14 residues. With 2 bases removed from V and 4 bases from J, the gap between germline ends came to 12 bases. Germline CDR1 SGHRS, CDR2 YFSETQ. The DNA of the CDR3 is TGCGCCAGCAGCTTCCGGCAGGGAGGCTATGGCTACACCTTC. Protein product: CASSFRQGGYGYTF. The full variable domain, its missing parts supplied by reference TRBV5-1 and TRBJ1-2, is KAGVTQTPRYLIKTRGQQVTLSCSPISGHRSVSWYQQTPGQGLQFLFEYFSETQRNKGNFPGRFSGRQFSNSRSEMNVSTLELGDSALYLCASSFRQGGYGYTFGSGTRLTVV.